This paragraph reports one TCR beta chain. The CDR3 length is 15 residues. The V gene lost 0 bases and the J gene lost 5 bases, with 13 bases spanning the gap. Germline loops: CDR1 SGHTA, CDR2 FQGTGA. These data belong to a study of blood T cell repertoires in COVID-19. At the level of the study: Spain, Italy and the United States supplied samples that represented acute and convalescent COVID-19.

Assay used: immunoSEQ multiplex PCR; TCRdb lists only in-frame clones, some missing. The table shows under 150,000 clones, with approximately 81% occurring only once. Sequenced: peripheral blood. This TCR came from a human donor in a cohort sampled during active COVID-19. V is TRBV7-3 and J is TRBJ2-5; TRBD2 is a possible D gene (6 bases). The CDR3 nucleotides are TGTGCCAGCAGCTTAACAACAGGCCGGGGGGAGACCCAGTACTTC. This sequence encodes CASSLTTGRGETQYF.